This T cell receptor beta chain appears in the sequencing data of a study of shared clonotypes between healthy human individuals. This clone showed up just once. Its specificity is not known. Study observations and caveats: It was the non-shared clonotypes that had lower generation probabilities than clonotypes shared by all four donors. Represented diversity (both genetic and exposure-history) was limited by the small number of donors. Sampling covered blood only; tissue repertoires likely differ.

The CD4+ fraction was divided into a CD45RA+ naive subset and a CD45RA-negative memory subset. Germline V gives CDR1 SGHNT, CDR2 YYREEE (reference sequence). The CDR3 is 15 amino acids. The V and J ends lost 3 bases and 1 base, in that order; junction bases with no gene match: 6. TCRdb's copy holds only in-frame clones and misses some; the assay was immunoSEQ multiplex PCR. Of 2,500,000 or so clones in the sample, 93% were seen once. V is TRBV5-4 and J is TRBJ2-5; 7 bases map to TRBD1. This TCR was sampled from a man aged 18 to 29 in good health. Some clones in this sample may be carry-over from other donors' samples. Sequencing was carried out using naive CD4+ T cells from PBMCs. Described subset: CD45RA+ positively selected. CDR3 sequence reads: CASSSTGLLQETQYF. CDR3 nucleotide sequence: TGTGCCAGCAGCTCGACAGGGCTACTCCAAGAGACCCAGTACTTC.